This T cell receptor (beta chain) was found in a study of CD8+ T cells in alopecia areata. Study-level points and caveats: Possibly because of HLA-related factors, TCR sharing was less clear across patients than in mice.

Reverse transcribed after extraction, RNA yielded cDNA as the sequencing template. The assay was immunoSEQ multiplex PCR, and TCRdb's table has in-frame clones only and misses some. The data hold approximately 180,000 clones, with roughly 70% observed a single time. As to this clone: What it binds is not known.

Sorted out of PBMCs were CD4+ T cells and CD8+ T cells. This CDR3 has 14 amino acids. Trimming took 7 bases from V and 1 from J, leaving 10 bases between them. Germline values: CDR1 SNHLY, CDR2 FYNNEI. The specimen comprised CD8+ T cells sorted from blood, sampled at week 0. V usage is TRBV2 and J usage is TRBJ2-2; possible D gene TRBD1, 6 bases. The receptor comes from a human donor with alopecia areata. The CDR3 sequence is CASKEDRNTGELFF. Here the CDR3 DNA reads TGTGCCAGCAAGGAGGACAGGAACACCGGGGAGCTGTTTTTT.